This T cell receptor beta chain stems from a study of T cells in Graves' hyperthyroidism and ophthalmopathy. Diagnosis relied on clinical symptoms, serum thyroxine and TRAb, thyroid ultrasound and orbital computed tomography. Broader study findings: A model of 13 V-J features distinguished ophthalmopathy from stable hyperthyroidism. Blood also held most thyroid clonotypes expanded beyond 0.001. Before onset, ophthalmopathy was predicted by the model a median around 6 months earlier.

There were TCR beta CDR3 regions amplified from RNA transcripts. Researchers ran a first-round RT-PCR on the TCR CDR3 using the HTBI primer set. One entry per CDR3 protein, called by TCRdb with MiXCR from the multiplex PCR reads. The sample contains roughly 500,000 distinct CDR3 sequences, 35% to 50% of which appear only once. For this clonotype: The antigen is not known.

This receptor was identified in an adult woman with Graves' disease, either hyperthyroidism or ophthalmopathy (not recorded which). The specimen was peripheral blood or thyroid tissue (not recorded which).

The CDR3 DNA reads as TGTGCCAGCAGTGCTAGACCGGCGACTAGAATACAAGAGACCCAGTACTTC. Protein: CASSARPATRIQETQYF. The genes are TRBV2 and TRBJ2-5; possibly TRBD2 for D (6 bases). The CDR3 has 17 amino acids. The V gene lost 4 bases and the J gene lost 2 bases, with 20 bases spanning the gap. Germline V gene data show CDR1 as SNHLY and CDR2 as FYNNEI.